The T cell receptor beta chain described here comes from a study of blood T cell repertoires in COVID-19. Original analysis: Estimates of nucleated cell counts were drawn from the amplification of reference gene primers. Some clones are missing from TCRdb's copy, which holds only in-frame ones; the method was immunoSEQ multiplex PCR. D and trimming come from the DNA, and the V and J calls and clone size come from that table. The sample has over 65,000 clones; approximately 90% are singletons. The germline V and J ends were trimmed by 7 bases and 1 base, with 11 bases remaining between them. The CDR3 consists of 14 residues. Germline V gene sequence: CDR1 MNHEY, CDR2 SMNVEV (reference sequence).

The rearrangement uses TRBV27 and TRBJ1-5; D gene unclear. This receptor was obtained from a man aged 50-59 years with active COVID-19. The specimen was peripheral blood. The DNA for the CDR3 is TGTGCCAGCAACCCTGACAAGAGCAATCAGCCCCAGCATTTT. Translated: CASNPDKSNQPQHF.